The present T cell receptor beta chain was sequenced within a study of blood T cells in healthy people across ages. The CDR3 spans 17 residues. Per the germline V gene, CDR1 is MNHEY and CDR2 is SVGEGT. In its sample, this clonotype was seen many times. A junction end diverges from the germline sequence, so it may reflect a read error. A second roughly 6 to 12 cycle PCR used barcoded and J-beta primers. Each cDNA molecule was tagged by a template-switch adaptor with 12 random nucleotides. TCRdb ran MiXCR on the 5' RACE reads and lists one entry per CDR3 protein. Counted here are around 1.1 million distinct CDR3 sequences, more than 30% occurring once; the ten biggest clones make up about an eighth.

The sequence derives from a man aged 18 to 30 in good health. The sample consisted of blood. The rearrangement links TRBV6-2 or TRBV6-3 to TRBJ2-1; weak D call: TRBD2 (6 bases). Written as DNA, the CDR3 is TGTGCCAGCAGTTACAGCCAAGCGGGCCCCTCCCACAATGAGCAGTTCTTC. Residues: CASSYSQAGPSHNEQFF.